Presented here are 23 T cell receptor beta chains from one specimen sequenced in a study of shared clonotypes between healthy human individuals (dated by TCRdb to about 2020). The protocol used for the library was the immunoSEQ multiplex PCR assay. This is the immuneACCESS table as TCRdb keeps it, with only in-frame sequences that have V and J called. A part of the clones is gone; compared with another copy, unresolved V genes explain less than half, and the rest is unexplained. This sample has roughly 510,000 clones in its table, and nearly 80% of those were observed once. Together, the top ten hold around 12% of the sample. Specimen: PBMCs. Receptors originate from a woman between 35 and 50 years old in good health. Some clones in this sample may be carry-over from other donors' samples.

The chain joins TRBV29-1 to TRBJ1-4; tentative D call: TRBD1 (5 bases). The CDR3 extends over 12 amino acids. The ends were cut back, 7 bases at V and 6 bases at J, with 12 bases in the middle. Germline lookup yields CDR1 SQVTM and CDR2 ANQGSEA. In DNA, the CDR3 is TGCAGCGCCAGGGTTGGAGATGAAAAACTGTTTTTT. Its protein is CSARVGDEKLFF. The whole variable domain, remainder taken from reference TRBV29-1 and TRBJ1-4, is SAVISQKPSRDICQRGTSLTIQCQVDSQVTMMFWYRQQPGQSLTLIATANQGSEATYESGFVIDKFPISRPNLTFSTLTVSNMSPEDSSIYLCSARVGDEKLFFGSGTQLSVL.

The gene calls are TRBV27 and TRBJ2-5, with 8 nucleotides matching TRBD1. The CDR3 sequence is 14 residues long. Germline CDR1 and CDR2: MNHEY and SMNVEV (reference sequence). V trimming: 2 bases; J trimming: 5 bases; junction bases outside the gene matches: 4. CDR3 coding DNA: TGTGCCAGCAGTTTAGACAGGGGCTCGGAGACCCAGTACTTC. Protein: CASSLDRGSETQYF.

The chain employs TRBV5-1 and TRBJ2-7, with a possible D match to TRBD2 (6 bases). The germline V gene has CDR1 SGHRS and CDR2 YFSETQ. The CDR3 consists of 15 residues. V was trimmed by 4 bases and J by 4 bases, leaving 18 bases between them. In nucleotides, the CDR3 is TGCGCCAGCAGCCAGCCCGGGACTTCCCAATACGAGCAGTACTTC. This codes for CASSQPGTSQYEQYF.

In this sample, this clone turned up a few times. The V call is TRBV29-1, the J call TRBJ1-2; no firm D call. CDR1 and CDR2 from the germline V gene are SQVTM and ANQGSEA. This CDR3 region has 11 residues. Trimming pared 6 bases from V and 8 bases from J, leaving 13 bases between. Here the CDR3 reads CSVWTEEGYTF. The CDR3 DNA reads TGCAGCGTGTGGACCGAGGAAGGCTACACCTTC. Full variable domain (outside the CDR3, taken from reference TRBV29-1 and TRBJ1-2): SAVISQKPSRDICQRGTSLTIQCQVDSQVTMMFWYRQQPGQSLTLIATANQGSEATYESGFVIDKFPISRPNLTFSTLTVSNMSPEDSSIYLCSVWTEEGYTFGSGTRLTVV.

On this clone: Because the CDR3 is missing its conserved closing phenylalanine or tryptophan, this is likely a read error. This chain joins TRBV4-3 and TRBJ2-7; possibly TRBD1 for D (5 bases). Germline V gene lookup returns CDR1 LGHNA and CDR2 YSLEER. Trimming shortened V by 4 bases and J by 1 base, and 17 bases separated the two germline ends. The CDR3 loop spans 16 amino acids. This chain's CDR3 is CASSPRHPDSSYEQYL. The CDR3 DNA follows: TGCGCCAGCAGCCCCCGGCACCCAGACAGTTCCTACGAGCAGTACCTC.

V usage is TRBV28 and J usage is TRBJ1-2, with D perhaps TRBD1 (6 bases). V was clipped by 6 bases and J by 8 bases, with 13 bases between them. Germline lookup yields CDR1 MDHEN and CDR2 SYDVKM. The CDR3 contains 12 residues. The CDR3 nucleotides are TGTGCCAGCAGCCCGACGGGGGGCGGCTACACCTTC. Protein: CASSPTGGGYTF.

The J gene is TRBJ2-1, the V gene TRBV10-3; D is unclear. The V and J ends lost 10 bases and 4 bases respectively, with 14 bases between them. This CDR3 spans 13 amino acids. CDR1 and CDR2 (germline): ENHRY, SYGVKD. CDR3 coding DNA: TGTGCCAGCATTTCGAGCGCGTACAATGAGCAGTTCTTC. As protein: CASISSAYNEQFF.

This chain connects TRBV15 to TRBJ1-1; D is unresolved. The CDR3 is 12 residues long. Germline V gene lookup returns CDR1 LNHNV and CDR2 YYDKDF (reference sequence). V was cut by 3 bases and J by 4 bases, with 6 bases left in between. Here the CDR3 DNA reads TGTGCCACCAGCAGGGAGTTCACTGAAGCTTTCTTT. This codes for CATSREFTEAFF.

V and J are TRBV19 and TRBJ2-7; 10 bases are a match to TRBD1. V shed 3 bases and J 3 bases; nucleotides not matched to a gene: 5. The germline V gene encodes CDR1 LNHDA and CDR2 SQIVND (reference sequence). This CDR3 comprises 15 residues. CDR3: CASSIHRDRGYEQYF. CDR3 in DNA: TGTGCCAGTAGTATCCACCGGGACAGGGGCTACGAGCAGTACTTC.

This chain connects TRBV30 to TRBJ1-5; TRBD1 matches 10 bases. V trimming: 2 bases; J trimming: 9 bases; junction bases outside the gene matches: 7. In germline, CDR1 is GTSNPN, CDR2 SVGIG (reference sequence). The CDR3 is made up of 14 amino acids. This chain's CDR3 is CAWSMTGGRRPQHF. The CDR3 DNA is TGTGCCTGGAGTATGACAGGGGGCCGCCGGCCCCAGCATTTT.

The rearrangement joins TRBV9 to TRBJ2-1; 7 positions agree with TRBD2. Germline CDR1 reads SGDLS; CDR2 reads YYNGEE. There are 13 residues in the CDR3. Losses at the gene ends were 0 bases for V and 6 bases for J; bases not matched to a gene: 0. The DNA for the CDR3 is TGTGCCAGCAGCGTAGCTAGCGGCAATGAGCAGTTCTTC. Its protein is CASSVASGNEQFF.

The chain carries TRBV7-8 and TRBJ2-7, with 7 bases identical to TRBD1. V was pared by 3 bases and J by 4 bases, with 6 bases of the junction left unmatched. The CDR3 loop spans 14 amino acids. The germline V gene encodes CDR1 SGHVS and CDR2 FQNEAQ. CDR3 sequence (DNA): TGTGCCAGCAGCTTCGACAGGGTGGGGTACGAGCAGTACTTC. It is translated as CASSFDRVGYEQYF.

V usage is TRBV30 and J usage is TRBJ2-7; D possibly corresponds to TRBD1 (6 bases). V gave up 1 base and J gave up 1 base, with 8 bases separating them. CDR3 length: 13 residues. CDR1 and CDR2 from the germline V gene are GTSNPN and SVGIG (reference sequence). The CDR3 here is CAWSEGTSYEQYF. The CDR3 nucleotides are TGTGCCTGGAGTGAGGGGACATCCTACGAGCAGTACTTC.

CDR3 coding DNA: TGTGCCAGCAGCTCGGGGGACTACAATGAGCAGTTCTTC. Translated, it gives CASSSGDYNEQFF. V and J are TRBV11-2 and TRBJ2-1; the D gene is possibly TRBD2 (6 bases). The germline CDR1 and CDR2 sequences are SGHAT and FQNNGV. V gave up 4 bases and J gave up 3 bases, with 7 bases separating them. The CDR3 has 13 amino acids.

This clone was observed a handful of times. The rearrangement links TRBV15 to TRBJ2-3, with D maybe TRBD2 (5 bases). The CDR3 runs 14 residues. The germline V gene has CDR1 LNHNV and CDR2 YYDKDF (reference sequence). V gave up 5 bases and J gave up 2 bases, with 11 bases separating them. The CDR3 here is CATSGRRVTDTQYF. The CDR3 DNA reads as TGTGCCACCAGCGGCCGGCGGGTCACAGATACGCAGTATTTT.

This clone occurred once. The chain carries TRBV9 and TRBJ2-7; 8 bases map to TRBD1. V was pared by 0 bases and J by 3 bases, with 5 bases of the junction left unmatched. The germline V gene has CDR1 SGDLS and CDR2 YYNGEE. This CDR3 has 15 amino acids. The DNA for the CDR3 is TGTGCCAGCAGCGTAGGGCAGGGGGCGAACTACGAGCAGTACTTC. Translated, it gives CASSVGQGANYEQYF.

This clone was recorded only once. V is TRBV7-9 and J is TRBJ1-2; TRBD1 matches at 7 bases. There are 17 residues in the CDR3. Germline-derived CDR1 and CDR2 are SEHNR and FQNEAQ (reference sequence). V trimming: 5 bases; J trimming: 2 bases; junction bases outside the gene matches: 14. CDR3 sequence (DNA): TGTGCCAGCAGCAGCCTTAAAACGGACAGGACCAACTATGGCTACACCTTC. This translates into CASSSLKTDRTNYGYTF.

This sequence joins TRBV6-6 and TRBJ1-2; 10 bases are a match to TRBD1. The CDR3 has 14 residues. Germline CDR1 reads MNHNY; CDR2 reads SVGAGI (reference sequence). V lost 2 bases to trimming and J lost 8 bases; unmatched junction nucleotides: 5. The CDR3 loop reads CASSYGTGVGGYTF. The CDR3 nucleotides read TGTGCCAGCAGTTACGGGACAGGGGTAGGAGGCTACACCTTC.

The chain joins TRBV14 to TRBJ2-1; D not certain. Germline CDR1 is SGHDN and CDR2 is FVKESK. The CDR3 extends over 16 amino acids. The germline V and J ends were trimmed by 0 bases and 9 bases, with 18 bases remaining between them. The CDR3, as DNA: TGTGCCAGCAGCCAAGATCATGTCCTTCACTGGATTGAGCAGTTCTTC. Protein sequence: CASSQDHVLHWIEQFF. Filled out from reference TRBV14 and TRBJ2-1, the complete variable domain reads EAGVTQFPSHSVIEKGQTVTLRCDPISGHDNLYWYRRVMGKEIKFLLHFVKESKQDESGMPNNRFLAERTGGTYSTLKVQPAELEDSGVYFCASSQDHVLHWIEQFFGPGTRLTVL.

V is TRBV27 and J is TRBJ2-1, with D hard to call. This CDR3 contains 16 residues. CDR1 and CDR2 (germline): MNHEY, SMNVEV (reference sequence). Trimming removed 4 bases from V and 0 bases from J, with 13 bases in between. CDR3 protein: CASSSPVRSSYNEQFF. CDR3 DNA: TGTGCCAGCAGTTCCCCGGTGCGGAGCTCCTACAATGAGCAGTTCTTC.

This chain uses TRBV15 with TRBJ1-4; D not certain. This CDR3 contains 14 residues. Germline-derived CDR1 and CDR2 are LNHNV and YYDKDF (reference sequence). The ends were cut back, 1 base at V and 4 bases at J, with 7 bases in the middle. Here the CDR3 reads CATSRGPFNEKLFF. The CDR3 coding sequence is TGTGCCACCAGCAGAGGCCCGTTTAATGAAAAACTGTTTTTT.

This clone was seen more than once but under ten times. The chain carries TRBV10-3 and TRBJ2-3; the D is unclear. Per germline, CDR1 ENHRY and CDR2 SYGVKD. V lost 2 bases and J lost 4, with 10 bases in between. This CDR3 has 14 amino acids. CDR3 residues: CAISEQARADTQYF. As DNA, the CDR3 is TGTGCCATCAGTGAGCAGGCTCGGGCAGATACGCAGTATTTT.

The chain joins TRBV28 to TRBJ2-4; 9 bases are a match to TRBD1. The CDR3 contains 15 residues. The germline V gene encodes CDR1 MDHEN and CDR2 SYDVKM. Trimming cost V 7 bases and J 6 bases; bases outside gene matches: 10. This chain's CDR3 is CASTVDRGYRNIQYF. As DNA, the CDR3 is TGTGCCAGCACCGTGGACAGGGGCTATAGAAACATTCAGTACTTC.